A selection of T cell receptor beta chains follows, all from one sample in a study of CD4 T cells in relation to SARS-CoV-2 and coronaviruses. The repertoire was sequenced with immunoSEQ multiplex PCR; TCRdb's copy has only in-frame clones and lacks some. Found here are around 41,000 clones, 84% of them singletons; the top ten hold 1.2%. No antigens are known for them. The sequenced sample consisted of naive CD4+ T cells from PBMCs, cultured in vitro. The receptors originated from an adult with COVID-19. Both conserved end residues are trimmed from each CDR3. Each record gives: J gene, V gene, CDR3 protein.

J gene: TRBJ2-1
V gene: TRBV9
CDR3 protein: ASSVSSGSHNEQF

J gene: TRBJ1-5
V gene: TRBV21-1
CDR3 protein: ASSNDAHPRNQPQH

J gene: TRBJ2-1
V gene: TRBV19
CDR3 protein: ASTMGLSSSYNEQF

J gene: TRBJ1-4
V gene: TRBV7-6
CDR3 protein: ASSSRSEGEKLF

J gene: TRBJ2-1
V gene: TRBV6-4
CDR3 protein: ASSDRVNNEQF

J gene: TRBJ2-5
V gene: TRBV6-4
CDR3 protein: ASSREETQY

J gene: TRBJ2-2
V gene: TRBV5-4
CDR3 protein: ASSLASGRAFAGELF

J gene: TRBJ1-5
V gene: TRBV4-1
CDR3 protein: ASSQEPVNQPQH

J gene: TRBJ2-3
V gene: TRBV9
CDR3 protein: ASSVERGADTQY

J gene: TRBJ1-1
V gene: TRBV7-9
CDR3 protein: ASSEGRENTEAF

J gene: TRBJ2-2
V gene: TRBV5-1
CDR3 protein: ASSLPGSTGELF

J gene: TRBJ1-1
V gene: TRBV6-5
CDR3 protein: ASRRGNTEAF

J gene: TRBJ2-1
V gene: TRBV3-1/TRBV3-2
CDR3 protein: ASSQNSGSSYNEQF

J gene: TRBJ1-2
V gene: TRBV19
CDR3 protein: ASSIEGTGGYT

J gene: TRBJ1-1
V gene: TRBV4-2
CDR3 protein: ASRQNTEAF

J gene: TRBJ2-7
V gene: TRBV7-6
CDR3 protein: ASSARTSGISYEQY

J gene: TRBJ2-5
V gene: TRBV27
CDR3 protein: ASSLWAARETQY

J gene: TRBJ1-4
V gene: TRBV28
CDR3 protein: ASSPLDSPNEKLF

J gene: TRBJ2-2
V gene: TRBV6-4
CDR3 protein: ASSGTSGSTGELF

J gene: TRBJ1-5
V gene: TRBV28
CDR3 protein: ASSYQQINQPQH

J gene: TRBJ2-2
V gene: TRBV28
CDR3 protein: ASSSILDRGRGTGELF

J gene: TRBJ2-7
V gene: TRBV19
CDR3 protein: ASSEGQGAYEQY

J gene: TRBJ2-7
V gene: TRBV28
CDR3 protein: ATRVGSYEQY

J gene: TRBJ2-2
V gene: TRBV10-1
CDR3 protein: ASSQTSGDRSTGELF

J gene: TRBJ2-1
V gene: TRBV4-1
CDR3 protein: ASSQVSGPRGNEQF

J gene: TRBJ1-5
V gene: TRBV19
CDR3 protein: ASVQDPTYQPQH

J gene: TRBJ2-1
V gene: TRBV6-5
CDR3 protein: ASSYGAGKTYNEQF

J gene: TRBJ2-7
V gene: TRBV23-1
CDR3 protein: ASSQSGHRAGSSYEQY

J gene: TRBJ2-2
V gene: TRBV29-1
CDR3 protein: SVITGPRTGELF

J gene: TRBJ2-2
V gene: TRBV28
CDR3 protein: ASIVAGVAGELF

J gene: TRBJ2-7
V gene: TRBV6-5
CDR3 protein: ASGDRGNYEQY

J gene: TRBJ1-2
V gene: TRBV2
CDR3 protein: ASIRGNYGYT

J gene: TRBJ1-4
V gene: TRBV2
CDR3 protein: ASSEQGQGNLKLF

J gene: TRBJ2-1
V gene: TRBV13
CDR3 protein: ASSHTRGQTEQF

J gene: TRBJ2-7
V gene: TRBV7-6
CDR3 protein: ASRPTGTYEQY

J gene: TRBJ2-1
V gene: TRBV6-2/TRBV6-3
CDR3 protein: ASSAPGLAFGNEQF

J gene: TRBJ2-5
V gene: TRBV7-3
CDR3 protein: ASSGGLAGQETQY

J gene: TRBJ2-7
V gene: TRBV29-1
CDR3 protein: SVEENRVTREQY

J gene: TRBJ2-5
V gene: TRBV4-1
CDR3 protein: ASSRTFQETQY

J gene: TRBJ1-2
V gene: TRBV7-9
CDR3 protein: ASSPPGYGTGNYNGYT